Listed here are 9 T cell receptor beta chains from one sample, sequenced in a study of shared clonotypes between healthy human individuals. Profiled with immunoSEQ multiplex PCR; TCRdb holds only in-frame clones, not every one. The sample has 600,000 to 700,000 clones; roughly 72% are singletons. Material: memory CD4+ T cells sorted from blood. Subset specified: CD45RA-negative fraction. These receptors were obtained from a woman aged 25 to 39 in good health.

The chain carries TRBV28 and TRBJ1-5, with D possibly matching TRBD1 (6 bases). Germline lookup yields CDR1 MDHEN and CDR2 SYDVKM. There are 19 residues in the CDR3. Deletions cut 6 bases from V and 2 bases from J, with 26 bases between. DNA of the CDR3: TGTGCCAGCAGCCTCTTCTCCGGACAGCAAAGTATAGGCAATCAGCCCCAGCATTTT. This encodes CASSLFSGQQSIGNQPQHF. The full variable domain, rest sourced from reference TRBV28 and TRBJ1-5, is DVKVTQSSRYLVKRTGEKVFLECVQDMDHENMFWYRQDPGLGLRLIYFSYDVKMKEKGDIPEGYSVSREKKERFSLILESASTNQTSMYLCASSLFSGQQSIGNQPQHFGDGTRLSIL.

V usage is TRBV28 and J usage is TRBJ2-5; no clear D gene. Germline values: CDR1 MDHEN, CDR2 SYDVKM. The CDR3 is 12 residues long. Between the trimmed V and J ends, which lost 3 bases and 2 bases, there was a span of 4 bases. The CDR3 nucleotides are TGTGCCAGCAGTTTCGCGCAAGAGACCCAGTACTTC. It codes for CASSFAQETQYF.

V and J are TRBV5-1 and TRBJ2-5, with TRBD1 identical over 9 bases. The DNA end favors TRBJ2-7, so the J call may be wrong. CDR3 length equals 14 residues. CDR1 and CDR2 (germline): SGHRS, YFSETQ. This CDR3 is CASSLGGTGSEQYF. CDR3 nucleotides: TGCGCCAGCAGCTTGGGTGGGACAGGGAGCGAGCAGTACTTC.

The chain recombines TRBV7-9 with TRBJ1-1; a possible D gene is TRBD1 (6 bases). Germline-derived CDR1 and CDR2 are SEHNR and FQNEAQ (reference sequence). This CDR3 is 13 amino acids long. Deletions cut 6 bases from V and 1 base from J, with 9 bases between. CDR3 DNA sequence: TGTGCCAGCAGTCAACAGGGGAACACTGAAGCTTTCTTT. This encodes CASSQQGNTEAFF.

The chain combines TRBV7-9 with TRBJ1-2, with TRBD1 matching over 10 bases. V dropped 5 bases and J dropped 4; count of bases not matched to a gene: 4. This CDR3 comprises 14 residues. Germline V lookup: CDR1 SEHNR, CDR2 FQNEAQ (reference sequence). CDR3 amino acids: CASSPGTGAYGYTF. CDR3 DNA: TGTGCCAGCAGCCCCGGGACAGGGGCCTATGGCTACACCTTC.

This sequence joins TRBV27 and TRBJ2-5; D uncertain. Trimming stripped 4 bases from V and 4 bases from J, with 10 bases between. The CDR3 sequence is 13 residues long. Germline assignment: CDR1 MNHEY and CDR2 SMNVEV (reference sequence). CDR3 nucleotides: TGTGCCAGCAGTTCTCGTGGCCGAGAGACCCAGTACTTC. Its translation is CASSSRGRETQYF.

This chain links TRBV5-6 with TRBJ1-5; D gene uncertain. V gave up 2 bases and J gave up 6 bases, with 9 bases separating them. Germline CDR1 reads SGHDT; CDR2 reads YYEEEE. This CDR3 has 13 residues. In DNA form, the CDR3 reads TGTGCCAGCAGCTTAGCCGGGTCTCAGCCCCAGCATTTT. This codes for CASSLAGSQPQHF.

The rearrangement joins TRBV6-5 to TRBJ2-7, with D perhaps matching TRBD1 or TRBD2 (5 bases each). CDR3 size: 14 residues. Trimming took 4 bases from V and 5 from J, leaving 15 bases between them. Germline V lookup: CDR1 MNHEY, CDR2 SVGAGI. The CDR3 DNA sequence: TGTGCCAGCAGTTGGGACGGCCCAGAGGACGAGCAGTACTTC. The encoded protein is CASSWDGPEDEQYF.

V usage is TRBV6-5 and J usage is TRBJ1-2, with D unclear. The CDR3 sequence is 9 residues long. V lost 8 bases and J lost 8, with 6 bases in between. CDR1 MNHEY and CDR2 SVGAGI come from the germline V gene. The DNA for the CDR3 is TGTGCCAGCCAGGACGGCTACACCTTC. Translating it yields CASQDGYTF.